Below, 16 T cell receptor beta chains from the same sample are listed, as sequenced in a study of CD8+ T cells in alopecia areata. Treatment in this sample: oral pan-JAK inhibitor, 5-10 mg twice daily. Sequencing relied on a cDNA template that was reverse transcribed from extracted RNA. Method: immunoSEQ multiplex PCR; TCRdb's copy keeps in-frame clones and lacks some. Of 200,000 to 250,000 clones listed, about 57% are singletons. The specimen was CD4+ T cells sorted from blood, collected at week 4, from a patient treated with tofacitinib. These receptors were collected from a human donor with alopecia areata.

V and J are TRBV11-2 and TRBJ1-2, with D perhaps TRBD1 (5 bases). The CDR3 totals 15 residues. Germline CDR1 and CDR2: SGHAT and FQNNGV. V was shortened by 4 bases and J by 8 bases, with 20 bases between the two germline ends. The CDR3 DNA sequence: TGTGCCAGCAGCTCGCCGTGGACACCTATACGAGGCTACACCTTC. It encodes CASSSPWTPIRGYTF.

V and J are TRBV29-1 and TRBJ2-3; no clear D gene. Trimming removed 3 bases at V and 1 base at J, with 14 bases between. Germline lookup yields CDR1 SQVTM and CDR2 ANQGSEA. The CDR3 sequence is 15 residues long. CDR3 in DNA: TGCAGCGTTGAGAGGTCGGCCTCGGGCACAGATACGCAGTATTTT. Its protein product is CSVERSASGTDTQYF.

The rearrangement joins TRBV30 to TRBJ2-7; D uncertain. Looked up from germline, CDR1 is GTSNPN and CDR2 is SVGIG (reference sequence). This CDR3 is built from 12 residues. V was shortened by 4 bases and J by 2 bases, with 9 bases between the two germline ends. CDR3 bases: TGTGCCTGGAAACAGAGAACCTACGAGCAGTACTTC. Protein sequence: CAWKQRTYEQYF.

The chain has TRBV2 and TRBJ2-7; tentatively, D is TRBD1 (7 bases). Trimming pared 3 bases from V and 7 bases from J, leaving 10 bases between. This CDR3 contains 12 residues. Germline V gives CDR1 SNHLY, CDR2 FYNNEI. The CDR3: CASSDRGREQYF. The CDR3 DNA reads as TGTGCCAGCAGTGACAGGGGGAGGGAGCAGTACTTC.

The chain combines TRBV30 with TRBJ1-6; 7 bases align to TRBD1. This CDR3 region has 14 residues. The trim removed 0 bases at V and 7 bases at J, leaving 3 bases unmatched. Per germline, CDR1 GTSNPN and CDR2 SVGIG (reference sequence). In DNA, the CDR3 is TGTGCCTGGAGTGTCGACAGGGCAAATTCACCCCTCCACTTT. This codes for CAWSVDRANSPLHF.

The genes are TRBV29-1 and TRBJ1-1; D not resolved. Trimming cost V 1 base and J 4 bases, with 10 bases left between them. The germline gives CDR1 SQVTM, CDR2 ANQGSEA. The length of the CDR3 is 13 residues. Here the CDR3 reads CSVEAMARTEAFF. CDR3 coding DNA: TGCAGCGTTGAAGCGATGGCTCGCACTGAAGCTTTCTTT.

The chain uses TRBV7-9 and TRBJ1-5, with a tentative D call TRBD1 (5 bases). The germline V gene has CDR1 SEHNR and CDR2 FQNEAQ (reference sequence). V was trimmed by 5 bases and J by 1 base, leaving 12 bases between them. CDR3 length: 15 amino acids. CDR3 nucleotides: TGTGCCAGCAGCAGCGGGACGGGCAGCAATCAGCCCCAGCATTTT. Translating it yields CASSSGTGSNQPQHF.

This clone was seen a handful of times. CDR3 DNA: TGTGCCAGCAGCCAAGATGGGGCAGGGATTAATCAGCCCCAGCATTTT. It specifies CASSQDGAGINQPQHF. This chain links TRBV4-2 with TRBJ1-5; tentative D call: TRBD1 (5 bases). Germline assignment: CDR1 LGHNA and CDR2 YNFKEQ. This CDR3 has 16 residues. The germline V and J ends were trimmed by 0 bases and 4 bases, with 13 bases remaining between them.

The chain combines TRBV10-1 with TRBJ1-1; D unresolved. The CDR3 is 13 amino acids. V was trimmed by 7 bases and J by 4 bases, leaving 13 bases between them. Germline loops: CDR1 WNHNN, CDR2 SYGVQD (reference sequence). CDR3 in DNA: TGCGCCAGCAATGGGCAGGTGGGCACTGAAGCTTTCTTT. Protein: CASNGQVGTEAFF.

This clone was counted only a few times. V and J are TRBV6-1 and TRBJ1-4; the D gene is possibly TRBD1 (5 bases). V was pared by 5 bases and J by 2 bases, with 9 bases between. Germline V gene data show CDR1 as MNHNS and CDR2 as SASEGT. The CDR3 consists of 14 residues. Written as DNA, the CDR3 is TGTGCCAGCAGTCCTCGGGGGACTAATGAAAAACTGTTTTTT. It codes for CASSPRGTNEKLFF.

The rearrangement links TRBV29-1 to TRBJ1-1; a possible D gene is TRBD1 (5 bases). Deletions cut 1 base from V and 4 bases from J, with 7 bases between. Per the germline V gene, CDR1 is SQVTM and CDR2 is ANQGSEA. This CDR3 has 12 residues. The CDR3 reads CSVEGTPTEAFF. Written as DNA, the CDR3 is TGCAGCGTTGAAGGGACACCCACTGAAGCTTTCTTT.

V and J are TRBV18 and TRBJ1-2; no clear D gene. The CDR3 length is 15 residues. CDR1 and CDR2 (germline): KGHSH, LQKENI. With 2 bases removed from V and 2 bases from J, the gap between germline ends came to 12 bases. The CDR3 DNA sequence: TGTGCCAGCTCACCAACGGTAACAGCAAACTATGGCTACACCTTC. Translating gives CASSPTVTANYGYTF. The entire variable domain, with the rest obtained from reference TRBV18 and TRBJ1-2, is as follows: NAGVMQNPRHLVRRRGQEARLRCSPMKGHSHVYWYRQLPEEGLKFMVYLQKENIIDESGMPKERFSAEFPKEGPSILRIQQVVRGDSAAYFCASSPTVTANYGYTFGSGTRLTVV.

The V gene is TRBV30, the J gene TRBJ1-5; 8 bases agree with TRBD1. The CDR3 has 14 residues. Trimming removed 1 base from V and 11 bases from J; junction bases left unmatched: 10. The germline gives CDR1 GTSNPN, CDR2 SVGIG (reference sequence). The CDR3 coding sequence is TGTGCCTGGAGTGCCCAGGGGGCCGGGTCGTCCCAGCATTTT. This codes for CAWSAQGAGSSQHF.

This chain uses TRBV27 with TRBJ1-2; no clear D gene. CDR1 is MNHEY, CDR2 SMNVEV, per germline (reference sequence). CDR3 size: 13 residues. Trimming took off 6 bases at V and 4 bases at J, with 12 bases between the two ends. Here the CDR3 DNA reads TGTGCCAGCAGCCAGGACGTCCGCTATGGCTACACCTTC. Amino acids: CASSQDVRYGYTF.

This chain joins TRBV30 and TRBJ2-3; D may match TRBD1 or TRBD2 (5 bases each). Germline-derived CDR1 and CDR2 are GTSNPN and SVGIG (reference sequence). V lost 3 bases, J lost 2 bases, and 15 bases lay in between. The CDR3 length is 15 residues. The CDR3 sequence is CAWRLGTALTDTQYF. The CDR3 nucleotides read TGTGCCTGGAGGCTAGGGACCGCTCTCACAGATACGCAGTATTTT.

This clone has just one count. The chain carries TRBV27 and TRBJ1-6; D might be TRBD1 (5 bases). This CDR3 is 13 amino acids long. Germline values: CDR1 MNHEY, CDR2 SMNVEV (reference sequence). V was trimmed by 5 bases and J by 9 bases, leaving 11 bases between them. CDR3 sequence reads: CASSGQGSSPLHF. The CDR3 DNA is TGTGCCAGCAGTGGGCAGGGCAGTTCACCCCTCCACTTT.